These 28 T cell receptor beta chains were all obtained from the same sample, sequenced in a study of cytomegalovirus exposure and HLA in healthy donors. PCR employed 60 Vbeta and 13 Jbeta primers. Assay: immunoSEQ multiplex PCR; the TCRdb copy retains only in-frame clones and omits some. The table records about 170,000 clones, roughly 67% of them present only once. The sample consisted of PBMCs. The receptors shown here come from a woman younger than 30 in good health and CMV-seropositive.

This chain joins TRBV10-2 and TRBJ1-1, with 10 bases lining up with TRBD1. The V and J ends lost 6 bases and 8 bases, in that order; junction bases with no gene match: 9. This CDR3 has 14 residues. Germline V gene data show CDR1 as WSHSY and CDR2 as SAAADI. The DNA of the CDR3 is TGCGCCAGCAGGCCGGGACAGGGGCCGTTAGAAGCTTTCTTT. It codes for CASRPGQGPLEAFF.

The V call is TRBV11-2, the J call TRBJ2-1; D call uncertain. The germline V gene has CDR1 SGHAT and CDR2 FQNNGV. CDR3 size: 13 residues. Trimming pared 0 bases from V and 5 bases from J, leaving 5 bases between. The CDR3 nucleotides are TGTGCCAGCAGCTTAGATAGCCACAATGAGCAGTTCTTC. Translation gives CASSLDSHNEQFF.

The V call is TRBV9, the J call TRBJ2-2, with 8 bases that match TRBD2. The germline CDR1 and CDR2 sequences are SGDLS and YYNGEE. CDR3 length: 16 amino acids. The J segment lost 4 bases and the V segment lost 3 bases, leaving 8 bases of the junction unmatched. The CDR3 protein is CASSGPGLGFTGELFF. DNA for the CDR3: TGTGCCAGCAGCGGACCGGGACTAGGGTTCACCGGGGAGCTGTTTTTT.

This clone was seen a single time. The rearrangement uses TRBV5-1 and TRBJ1-2, with 9 nucleotides matching TRBD1. Germline trimming cut 1 base from V and 7 bases from J; bases unmatched to any gene: 14. CDR3 length: 17 amino acids. Germline loops: CDR1 SGHRS, CDR2 YFSETQ. Written as DNA, the CDR3 is TGCGCCAGCAGCTTGTGGGACAGGGCATTCAATTCCCGTGGCTACACCTTC. This translates into CASSLWDRAFNSRGYTF.

This chain joins TRBV7-9 and TRBJ2-1, with 11 bases aligning to TRBD2. The length of the CDR3 is 15 residues. The germline CDR1 and CDR2 sequences are SEHNR and FQNEAQ (reference sequence). V lost 2 bases, J lost 6 bases, and 3 bases stayed unmatched. The CDR3 loop is CASSLRLAGPNEQFF. CDR3 coding DNA: TGTGCCAGCAGCTTACGACTAGCGGGGCCCAATGAGCAGTTCTTC.

The CDR3 loop is CASALAGEHEQYF. In DNA, the CDR3 is TGTGCCAGCGCATTAGCAGGGGAGCACGAGCAGTACTTC. This chain links TRBV25-1 with TRBJ2-7; a possible D gene is TRBD1 (6 bases). Between the trimmed V and J ends, which lost 8 bases and 5 bases, there was a span of 16 bases. The V gene's germline CDR1 is MGHDK and CDR2 SYGVNS. The CDR3 runs 13 residues.

There are a few counts of this clone. The V gene is TRBV5-4, the J gene TRBJ1-1; D may be TRBD1 (5 bases). Germline V gives CDR1 SGHNT, CDR2 YYREEE (reference sequence). The CDR3 is 14 residues long. The ends were cut back, 4 bases at V and 8 bases at J, with 18 bases in the middle. The CDR3 DNA reads as TGTGCCAGCAGCACTGGTGGGGCAAGGGGCGAAGCTTTCTTT. It encodes CASSTGGARGEAFF.

The chain is built from TRBV7-2 and TRBJ1-2; 9 positions agree with TRBD1. V lost 5 bases to trimming and J lost 5 bases; unmatched junction nucleotides: 3. Looked up from germline, CDR1 is SGHTA and CDR2 is FQGNSA. The CDR3 has 13 amino acids. CDR3 residues: CASSVGQGYGYTF. In DNA form, the CDR3 reads TGTGCCAGCAGCGTGGGACAGGGATATGGCTACACCTTC.

V is TRBV6-4 and J is TRBJ1-5; D not resolved. Germline V lookup: CDR1 MRHNA, CDR2 SNTAGT. Trimming removed 0 bases at V and 8 bases at J, with 14 bases between. The CDR3 consists of 15 residues. CDR3: CASSDSAEGGEPQHF. The CDR3 bases are TGTGCCAGCAGTGACTCAGCGGAGGGCGGGGAGCCCCAGCATTTT.

This chain connects TRBV5-1 to TRBJ1-6; 7 bases match TRBD1. Germline loops: CDR1 SGHRS, CDR2 YFSETQ. The CDR3 sequence is 14 residues long. After removal of 1 base from V and 8 bases from J, the junction contained 3 bases not matched to a gene. The DNA of the CDR3 is TGCGCCAGCAGCTTGACAGGGGCTTATTCACCCCTCCACTTT. This translates into CASSLTGAYSPLHF. Based on the CDR3 plus reference TRBV5-1 and TRBJ1-6, the full variable domain is KAGVTQTPRYLIKTRGQQVTLSCSPISGHRSVSWYQQTPGQGLQFLFEYFSETQRNKGNFPGRFSGRQFSNSRSEMNVSTLELGDSALYLCASSLTGAYSPLHFGNGTRLTVT.

This chain joins TRBV11-2 and TRBJ2-5; D is perhaps TRBD2 (5 bases). The V and J ends lost 5 bases and 0 bases respectively, with 13 bases between them. The germline V gene has CDR1 SGHAT and CDR2 FQNNGV. The CDR3 covers 15 residues. This CDR3 reads CASSPRGWDQETQYF. Written as DNA, the CDR3 is TGTGCCAGCAGCCCCCGGGGTTGGGACCAAGAGACCCAGTACTTC.

The rearrangement joins TRBV18 to TRBJ1-5; 9 positions agree with TRBD1. CDR3 length equals 14 residues. Germline values: CDR1 KGHSH, CDR2 LQKENI. V gave up 3 bases and J gave up 7 bases; unmatched junction bases: 4. The CDR3 nucleotides read TGTGCCAGCTCACCGGGACAGGGTTTACAGCCCCAGCATTTT. Its protein product is CASSPGQGLQPQHF.

The chain uses TRBV5-1 and TRBJ1-2; D might be TRBD1 (6 bases). Between the trimmed V and J ends, which lost 4 bases and 0 bases, there was a span of 13 bases. This CDR3 is 15 amino acids long. The V gene's germline CDR1 is SGHRS and CDR2 YFSETQ. Here the CDR3 DNA reads TGCGCCAGCAGCACCCAACAGGGTTCTAACTATGGCTACACCTTC. It yields the protein CASSTQQGSNYGYTF.

V is TRBV6-1 and J is TRBJ1-2; weak D call: TRBD1 (5 bases). V dropped 3 bases and J dropped 0 bases, with 11 bases sitting between them. Looked up from germline, CDR1 is MNHNS and CDR2 is SASEGT. The CDR3 is 15 residues long. The CDR3 sequence is CASSDPGGANYGYTF. CDR3 nucleotides: TGTGCCAGCAGTGATCCGGGGGGAGCTAACTATGGCTACACCTTC.

The rearrangement uses TRBV5-8 and TRBJ1-6; no firm D call. This CDR3 is built from 12 residues. Trimming took 2 bases from V and 7 from J, leaving 4 bases between them. CDR1 is SGHTS and CDR2 is YDEGEE in the germline V gene. The CDR3 coding sequence is TGTGCCAGCAGCTTCGGGAATTCACCCCTCCACTTT. Amino acids: CASSFGNSPLHF.

This clone was seen just once. The chain uses TRBV9 and TRBJ2-7, with 15 bases identical to TRBD2. This CDR3 is 18 amino acids long. Germline CDR1 and CDR2: SGDLS and YYNGEE. J lost 5 bases, V lost 5 bases, and 14 bases had no gene match. CDR3 sequence (DNA): TGTGCCAGCAGTCTGGGACTAGCGGGGGGTTTTCTAAGTGACGAGCAGTACTTC. It is translated as CASSLGLAGGFLSDEQYF.

The gene calls are TRBV7-2 and TRBJ2-1, with 8 bases fitting TRBD1. The CDR3 runs 12 residues. The junction had 6 bases not matched to a gene; V was cut back by 2 bases and J by 15 bases. CDR1 and CDR2 (germline): SGHTA, FQGNSA. The CDR3 sequence: CASSLRTGTRFF. The CDR3 nucleotides read TGTGCCAGCAGCTTAAGGACAGGGACAAGGTTCTTC.

The V gene is TRBV19, the J gene TRBJ2-2; weak D call: TRBD2 (5 bases). The CDR3 sequence is 15 residues long. V was trimmed by 3 bases and J by 2 bases, leaving 10 bases between them. Germline lookup yields CDR1 LNHDA and CDR2 SQIVND (reference sequence). CDR3 sequence reads: CASSIDGENTGELFF. CDR3 sequence (DNA): TGTGCCAGTAGTATTGACGGGGAAAACACCGGGGAGCTGTTTTTT.

The CDR3 spells CASSDRPGLYGYTF. CDR3 nucleotide sequence: TGTGCCAGCAGTGACCGGCCGGGATTGTATGGCTACACCTTC. J is TRBJ1-2 and V is TRBV6-1; no clear D gene. V was trimmed by 3 bases and J by 5 bases, leaving 13 bases between them. The CDR3 covers 14 residues. Germline assignment: CDR1 MNHNS and CDR2 SASEGT.

The genes are TRBV5-1 and TRBJ1-3; TRBD1 aligns across 10 bases. The CDR3 consists of 14 residues. J was trimmed by 8 bases and V by 4 bases; bases with no gene match: 6. Germline loops: CDR1 SGHRS, CDR2 YFSETQ. The CDR3 here is CASSPGQGWDTIYF. In nucleotides, the CDR3 is TGCGCCAGCAGCCCGGGACAGGGGTGGGACACCATATATTTT.

This clone was detected only a few times. This CDR3 reads CASSLVPGGSYGYTF. As DNA, the CDR3 is TGTGCCAGCAGCTTAGTTCCAGGGGGCTCCTATGGCTACACCTTC. V and J are TRBV7-8 and TRBJ1-2; 8 bases fit TRBD1. The CDR3 sequence is 15 residues long. Germline-derived CDR1 and CDR2 are SGHVS and FQNEAQ. J lost 4 bases, V lost 1 base, and 5 bases had no gene match. The whole variable domain, filled in from reference TRBV7-8 and TRBJ1-2, reads GAGVSQSPRYKVAKRGQDVALRCDPISGHVSLFWYQQALGQGPEFLTYFQNEAQLDKSGLPSDRFFAERPEGSVSTLKIQRTQQEDSAVYLCASSLVPGGSYGYTFGSGTRLTVV.

The chain joins TRBV2 to TRBJ1-2; D is ambiguous. The CDR3 is 12 amino acids. V lost 6 bases and J 3 bases, leaving 8 bases between the germline ends. Per the germline V gene, CDR1 is SNHLY and CDR2 is FYNNEI. The CDR3 region has the DNA TGTGCCAGCAGGGTCAGTGACTATGGCTACACCTTC. Encoded protein: CASRVSDYGYTF. Full variable domain (missing parts from reference TRBV2 and TRBJ1-2): EPEVTQTPSHQVTQMGQEVILRCVPISNHLYFYWYRQILGQKVEFLVSFYNNEISEKSEIFDDQFSVERPDGSNFTLKIRSTKLEDSAMYFCASRVSDYGYTFGSGTRLTVV.

Comment on this clone: Germline and junction disagree at one end, which may indicate a read error. The V gene is TRBV6-5, the J gene TRBJ1-1; 7 nucleotides agree with TRBD1. Germline CDR1 MNHEY, CDR2 SVGAGI. This CDR3 is built from 12 residues. The CDR3 sequence is CASSYSTGRITF. The CDR3 nucleotides read TGTGCCAGCAGTTACTCGACAGGGAGGATAACGTTT.

On this clone: The conserved closing phenylalanine or tryptophan is absent in this CDR3, likely reflecting a read error. The chain combines TRBV12-5 with TRBJ1-2; D not certain. Per the germline V gene, CDR1 is LGHNT and CDR2 is FRNRAP. This CDR3 is 15 amino acids long. The V and J ends lost 0 bases and 5 bases respectively, with 13 bases between them. As DNA, the CDR3 is TGTGCTAGTGGTTTGGTAGTACATGGAGGATATGGCTACACCCTC. Its protein is CASGLVVHGGYGYTL.

This clone has only a few counts. The chain combines TRBV5-1 with TRBJ2-5, with a possible D match to TRBD2 (6 bases). The end of the DNA aligns better with TRBJ2-7, so the J call may be wrong. Germline V gives CDR1 SGHRS, CDR2 YFSETQ. This CDR3 is built from 14 residues. The CDR3 loop reads CASRPGGVVDEQYF. CDR3 sequence (DNA): TGCGCCAGCAGGCCCGGCGGGGTAGTAGACGAGCAGTACTTC.

This CDR3 is CASSDRQGYYEQYF. The DNA for the CDR3 is TGTGCCAGCAGTGACCGACAGGGCTACTACGAGCAGTACTTC. The chain employs TRBV25-1 and TRBJ2-5, with 7 bases aligning to TRBD1. The DNA end is more similar to TRBJ2-7, so the J call may be wrong. The CDR3 is made up of 14 amino acids. CDR1 is MGHDK, CDR2 SYGVNS, per germline.

The J gene is TRBJ2-7, the V gene TRBV4-3; D is unclear. With 0 bases removed from V and 0 bases from J, the gap between germline ends came to 6 bases. The CDR3 contains 14 residues. The germline CDR1 and CDR2 sequences are LGHNA and YSLEER. The CDR3 loop is CASSQEWSSYEQYF. In DNA, the CDR3 is TGCGCCAGCAGCCAAGAATGGAGCTCCTACGAGCAGTACTTC.

The CDR3 sequence is CSAGQGAFFGYTF. The CDR3 nucleotides are TGCAGCGCTGGACAGGGGGCGTTTTTTGGCTACACCTTC. This chain connects TRBV29-1 to TRBJ1-2, with TRBD1 matching 11 bases. The CDR3 has 13 residues. After removal of 7 bases from V and 7 bases from J, the junction contained 8 bases not matched to a gene. Germline V gene data show CDR1 as SQVTM and CDR2 as ANQGSEA.